The 21 T cell receptor beta chains reported below all come from one sample, sequenced in a study of blood T cell repertoires in COVID-19 (dated by TCRdb to 2018 to 2021). Receptors were amplified or captured by the immunoSEQ multiplex PCR assay. Not all clones reach the TCRdb copy of this immuneACCESS table, which keeps in-frame sequences only. Checked studies attribute under half of the gap to unresolved V genes and leave the rest unexplained. This sample has around 220,000 clones in its table, and under 85% of those were observed once. The ten biggest clones cover 3% to 4% of the sample. The material sequenced was peripheral blood. Receptor source: a woman between 35 and 50 years old with active or convalescent COVID-19.

This chain links TRBV7-9 with TRBJ2-5, with 8 bases fitting TRBD1. The length of the CDR3 is 17 residues. Losses at the gene ends were 0 bases for V and 5 bases for J; bases not matched to a gene: 11. Germline CDR1 reads SEHNR; CDR2 reads FQNEAQ (reference sequence). CDR3 sequence (DNA): TGTGCCAGCAGCTTAGCCAGGACAGGGAGAGCGTGGGAGACCCAGTACTTC. Translating gives CASSLARTGRAWETQYF.

This clone was found a few times. The rearrangement joins TRBV4-1 to TRBJ1-1, with 9 bases matching TRBD1. This CDR3 comprises 16 residues. The germline V gene encodes CDR1 MGHRA and CDR2 YSYEKL. V lost 0 bases, J lost 3 bases, and 5 bases stayed unmatched. CDR3 amino acids: CASSQDRTGVHTEAFF. The CDR3 coding sequence is TGCGCCAGCAGCCAAGATAGGACAGGGGTACACACTGAAGCTTTCTTT.

The J gene is TRBJ1-4, the V gene TRBV30; 8 nucleotides line up with TRBD1. Trimming at V came to 1 base and at J to 6 bases, leaving 4 bases not matched to a gene. Germline V gives CDR1 GTSNPN, CDR2 SVGIG (reference sequence). The CDR3 runs to 14 residues. In DNA form, the CDR3 reads TGTGCCTGGAGTGACGGGACAGGTCATGAAAAACTGTTTTTT. This codes for CAWSDGTGHEKLFF. Full variable domain (remainder filled in from reference TRBV30 and TRBJ1-4): SQTIHQWPATLVQPVGSPLSLECTVEGTSNPNLYWYRQAAGRGLQLLFYSVGIGQISSEVPQNLSASRPQDRQFILSSKKLLLSDSGFYLCAWSDGTGHEKLFFGSGTQLSVL.

This clone turned up a few times. V usage is TRBV2 and J usage is TRBJ1-2; 10 bases align to TRBD1. The CDR3 loop spans 17 amino acids. J was trimmed by 5 bases and V by 8 bases; bases with no gene match: 17. Germline-derived CDR1 and CDR2 are SNHLY and FYNNEI. The CDR3 protein is CASPAGTGATLGYGYTF. CDR3 in DNA: TGTGCCAGCCCCGCGGGGACAGGGGCCACCCTAGGGTATGGCTACACCTTC.

This clone was recorded once. This chain uses TRBV29-1 with TRBJ1-1, with a weak D call TRBD1 (5 bases). V was shortened by 6 bases and J by 2 bases, with 10 bases between the two germline ends. The CDR3 is made up of 12 amino acids. Looked up from germline, CDR1 is SQVTM and CDR2 is ANQGSEA. The CDR3 DNA sequence: TGCAGCGTACGGACAACCAACACTGAAGCTTTCTTT. Translated: CSVRTTNTEAFF.

This clone was seen a single time. The chain carries TRBV11-3 and TRBJ2-1; 9 nucleotides align to TRBD2. The germline V gene has CDR1 SGHNT and CDR2 YENEEA. With V trimmed by 5 bases and J by 5 bases, 4 bases remained unmatched. The CDR3 covers 14 residues. The CDR3 spells CASSPGLADNEQFF. CDR3 DNA sequence: TGTGCCAGCAGCCCGGGACTAGCCGACAATGAGCAGTTCTTC.

The CDR3 nucleotides are TGTGCCAGCAGCTTTAGCGGGGGAGTCACAGATACGCAGTATTTT. This encodes CASSFSGGVTDTQYF. The chain employs TRBV7-9 and TRBJ2-3; TRBD2 agrees at 9 bases. The CDR3 has 15 residues. The junction had 3 bases not matched to a gene; V was cut back by 3 bases and J by 2 bases. Germline assignment: CDR1 SEHNR and CDR2 FQNEAQ (reference sequence).

The table lists this clone with a few counts. The chain couples TRBV19 to TRBJ1-5, with 9 bases lining up with TRBD1. This CDR3 has 17 residues. V gave up 0 bases and J gave up 0 bases; unmatched junction bases: 3. Germline V gene data show CDR1 as LNHDA and CDR2 as SQIVND (reference sequence). The CDR3 sequence: CASSIDGTGNSNQPQHF. CDR3 DNA: TGTGCCAGTAGTATAGATGGGACAGGGAATAGCAATCAGCCCCAGCATTTT.

This chain connects TRBV5-1 to TRBJ1-2; 7 bases are a match to TRBD1. Per the germline V gene, CDR1 is SGHRS and CDR2 is YFSETQ. The CDR3 consists of 14 residues. After removal of 4 bases from V and 0 bases from J, the junction contained 3 bases not matched to a gene. The CDR3, as DNA: TGCGCCAGCAGCAAGACAGGGACTAACTATGGCTACACCTTC. Translated, it gives CASSKTGTNYGYTF.

The V and J genes are TRBV7-6 and TRBJ1-1; 7 bases are a match to TRBD1. V shed 5 bases and J 3 bases; nucleotides not matched to a gene: 6. Per germline, CDR1 SGHVS and CDR2 FNYEAQ. The CDR3 has 14 residues. The CDR3 reads CASSRTGEYTEAFF. CDR3 in DNA: TGTGCCAGCAGCCGAACAGGGGAGTACACTGAAGCTTTCTTT.

The chain employs TRBV6-6 and TRBJ1-2, with D possibly TRBD1 on 6 matching bases. Trimming removed 10 bases from V and 10 bases from J, with 13 bases in between. Germline V gene lookup returns CDR1 MNHNY and CDR2 SVGAGI (reference sequence). The CDR3 loop spans 10 amino acids. CDR3 sequence: CATGDGTYTF. CDR3 DNA sequence: TGTGCCACAGGGGACGGGACCTACACCTTC.

The chain is built from TRBV2 and TRBJ1-6, with 7 nucleotides matching TRBD1. The V and J ends lost 6 bases and 4 bases, in that order; junction bases with no gene match: 9. Germline V lookup: CDR1 SNHLY, CDR2 FYNNEI. The CDR3 spans 16 residues. The CDR3 reads CASRKQGSGYNSPLHF. The CDR3 bases are TGTGCCAGCAGAAAACAGGGGAGTGGTTATAATTCACCCCTCCACTTT.

The rearrangement joins TRBV25-1 to TRBJ2-3; 7 bases match TRBD1. V shed 1 base and J 0 bases; nucleotides not matched to a gene: 4. This CDR3 is built from 16 residues. Germline assignment: CDR1 MGHDK and CDR2 SYGVNS. The CDR3 bases are TGTGCCAGCAGTGAATTGGGGACAGCAAGCACAGATACGCAGTATTTT. Protein product: CASSELGTASTDTQYF.

The chain joins TRBV9 to TRBJ1-1; TRBD1 matches 10 bases. Germline-derived CDR1 and CDR2 are SGDLS and YYNGEE. The ends lost 3 bases at V and 1 base at J; junction bases unmatched: 6. The CDR3 covers 16 residues. The CDR3 here is CASSARQGARNTEAFF. DNA of the CDR3: TGTGCCAGCAGCGCCCGACAGGGGGCGAGGAACACTGAAGCTTTCTTT.

The chain has TRBV12-3 or TRBV12-4 and TRBJ1-4; 7 bases match TRBD1. The CDR3 has 12 residues. Trimming at V came to 6 bases and at J to 13 bases, leaving 8 bases not matched to a gene. The CDR3 is CASRLRQGSLFF. CDR3 nucleotides: TGTGCCAGCAGGCTTCGACAGGGATCACTGTTTTTT.

This clone has just one count. V is TRBV28 and J is TRBJ2-7; 7 bases agree with TRBD1. Germline CDR1 reads MDHEN; CDR2 reads SYDVKM. This CDR3 is built from 15 residues. Trimming cost V 6 bases and J 0 bases; bases outside gene matches: 8. CDR3 protein: CASSPGTVNSYEQYF. The CDR3 region has the DNA TGTGCCAGCAGCCCCGGGACAGTCAACTCCTACGAGCAGTACTTC. Drawing the rest from reference TRBV28 and TRBJ2-7, the complete variable domain is DVKVTQSSRYLVKRTGEKVFLECVQDMDHENMFWYRQDPGLGLRLIYFSYDVKMKEKGDIPEGYSVSREKKERFSLILESASTNQTSMYLCASSPGTVNSYEQYFGPGTRLTVT.

This clone was seen a single time. The chain links TRBV5-8 to TRBJ1-5, with unresolved D. Trimming took 3 bases from V and 6 from J, leaving 7 bases between them. The CDR3 is 12 residues long. From germline, CDR1 is SGHTS and CDR2 YDEGEE. The CDR3 DNA reads TGTGCCAGCAGCTCGGACTCTCAGCCCCAGCATTTT. Protein: CASSSDSQPQHF.

This chain links TRBV2 with TRBJ1-4, with 7 bases fitting TRBD1. Germline trimming cut 5 bases from V and 2 bases from J; bases unmatched to any gene: 8. In germline, CDR1 is SNHLY, CDR2 FYNNEI. This CDR3 spans 16 amino acids. The CDR3, as DNA: TGTGCCAGCAGTCCGGGACAGAAGGTTACTAATGAAAAACTGTTTTTT. It specifies CASSPGQKVTNEKLFF.

This rearrangement joins TRBV5-5 to TRBJ1-1; D ambiguous. V was cut by 2 bases and J by 1 base, with 9 bases left in between. The CDR3 is 14 amino acids. In germline, CDR1 is SGHKS, CDR2 YYEKEE (reference sequence). DNA of the CDR3: TGTGCCAGCAGCTTCGCGGATGAGAACACTGAAGCTTTCTTT. Encoded protein: CASSFADENTEAFF.

CDR3 nucleotides: TGCGCCAGCAGAGGACAGGGGATGAACACTGAAGCTTTCTTT. This codes for CASRGQGMNTEAFF. This chain connects TRBV4-1 to TRBJ1-1; 9 bases fit TRBD1. The CDR3 runs to 14 residues. The trim removed 6 bases at V and 0 bases at J, leaving 2 bases unmatched. Germline CDR1 reads MGHRA; CDR2 reads YSYEKL.

The chain carries TRBV7-6 and TRBJ2-1, with 10 bases identical to TRBD2. Trimming removed 4 bases from V and 10 bases from J; junction bases left unmatched: 10. The germline gives CDR1 SGHVS, CDR2 FNYEAQ. This CDR3 is built from 15 residues. Here the CDR3 reads CASSSLAGVGGEQFF. CDR3 DNA: TGTGCCAGCAGCTCTCTAGCGGGGGTGGGTGGCGAGCAGTTCTTC.